This passage covers 10 T cell receptor beta chains from one sample sequenced in a study of OX40 agonist ivuxolimab in advanced cancers. Libraries came from the immunoSEQ multiplex PCR assay. TCRdb took this table from immuneACCESS and kept in-frame rearrangements with V and J called. Such tables lack part of the clones; where checked against another copy, unresolved V genes explain under half of the gap, and the rest is unexplained. In this sample the table shows 7,000 to 9,000 clones, less than 90% of which occur a single time. The ten largest clones add up to around 16% of the sample. The material was CD4+ or CD8+ T cells sorted from blood, obtained in a trial of the OX40 agonist ivuxolimab. The source of these receptors is an adult with an advanced solid tumor such as melanoma, head and neck, liver or kidney cancer.

The chain couples TRBV19 to TRBJ1-5, with D possibly TRBD1 on 5 matching bases. The CDR3 extends over 15 amino acids. V shed 4 bases and J shed 2 bases, with 12 bases lying between them. Germline V gene data show CDR1 as LNHDA and CDR2 as SQIVND (reference sequence). The CDR3 loop is CASSKGRGGNQPQHF. The CDR3 DNA sequence: TGTGCCAGTAGTAAGGGACGGGGGGGCAATCAGCCCCAGCATTTT.

This chain connects TRBV5-5 to TRBJ2-7, with D perhaps matching TRBD1 or TRBD2 (6 bases each). The germline CDR1 and CDR2 sequences are SGHKS and YYEKEE (reference sequence). The CDR3 loop spans 15 amino acids. V lost 2 bases, J lost 2 bases, and 14 bases lay in between. CDR3 coding DNA: TGTGCCAGCAGCTTTTTGGAGGGGGGCCCCTACGAGCAGTACTTC. It codes for CASSFLEGGPYEQYF.

The chain is built from TRBV7-9 and TRBJ2-2, with 9 bases matching TRBD1. The CDR3 consists of 18 residues. V lost 4 bases, J lost 4 bases, and 13 bases stayed unmatched. Germline CDR1 reads SEHNR; CDR2 reads FQNEAQ (reference sequence). The CDR3 sequence: CASSSPVTGQGSTGELFF. The CDR3 coding sequence is TGTGCCAGCAGCTCCCCGGTTACGGGACAGGGAAGCACCGGGGAGCTGTTTTTT.

This chain connects TRBV13 to TRBJ1-1; D may be TRBD1 (5 bases). Germline lookup yields CDR1 PRHDT and CDR2 FYEKMQ (reference sequence). This CDR3 spans 17 amino acids. Trimming left V 5 bases short and J 0 bases short, with 19 bases between. CDR3 nucleotide sequence: TGTGCCAGCAGCGGCTGGACAACTCCTGCGATGAACACTGAAGCTTTCTTT. Protein sequence: CASSGWTTPAMNTEAFF. The variable domain in full, with the rest retrieved from reference TRBV13 and TRBJ1-1, is AAGVIQSPRHLIKEKRETATLKCYPIPRHDTVYWYQQGPGQDPQFLISFYEKMQSDKGSIPDRFSAQQFSDYHSELNMSSLELGDSALYFCASSGWTTPAMNTEAFFGQGTRLTVV.

The chain is built from TRBV6-1 and TRBJ1-2; 12 positions match TRBD1. V shed 5 bases, J shed 6 bases, and the junction held 4 bases outside the gene matches. Germline loops: CDR1 MNHNS, CDR2 SASEGT. CDR3 length: 14 residues. The chain's CDR3 is CASSPGTGGDGYTF. DNA for the CDR3: TGTGCCAGCAGTCCCGGGACAGGGGGCGATGGCTACACCTTC.

The chain links TRBV19 to TRBJ1-2, with D possibly being TRBD1 (6 bases). Germline V gene data show CDR1 as LNHDA and CDR2 as SQIVND (reference sequence). Trimming cost V 4 bases and J 2 bases, with 20 bases left between them. The CDR3 covers 17 residues. The CDR3 DNA reads TGTGCCAGTAGTACCAGGACAGACAAAAGCCTCAACTATGGCTACACCTTC. Its translation: CASSTRTDKSLNYGYTF.

The chain employs TRBV5-1 and TRBJ2-5; no reliable D call. The ends were cut back, 3 bases at V and 5 bases at J, with 8 bases in the middle. There are 12 residues in the CDR3. Germline V gene lookup returns CDR1 SGHRS and CDR2 YFSETQ. CDR3 bases: TGCGCCAGCAGCTATGGTCTGGAGACCCAGTACTTC. Translation: CASSYGLETQYF.

The rearrangement uses TRBV7-9 and TRBJ2-5; D gene ambiguous. V gave up 2 bases and J gave up 5 bases, with 12 bases separating them. This CDR3 region has 14 residues. CDR1 SEHNR and CDR2 FQNEAQ come from the germline V gene (reference sequence). CDR3 sequence reads: CASSLTGGGETQYF. CDR3 DNA sequence: TGTGCCAGCAGCTTAACCGGTGGTGGGGAGACCCAGTACTTC.

The chain's CDR3 is CASSTSRASLPDTQYF. CDR3 bases: TGTGCCAGTAGTACTTCTAGGGCTTCCTTGCCAGATACGCAGTATTTT. V and J are TRBV19 and TRBJ2-3; D gene unclear. Trimming removed 4 bases from V and 4 bases from J, with 18 bases in between. The CDR3 is made up of 16 amino acids. Germline CDR1 reads LNHDA; CDR2 reads SQIVND (reference sequence).

This rearrangement joins TRBV5-1 to TRBJ2-7; D may correspond to TRBD1 or TRBD2 (7 bases each). Trimming removed 4 bases from V and 5 bases from J, with 13 bases in between. This CDR3 contains 13 residues. Germline-derived CDR1 and CDR2 are SGHRS and YFSETQ. CDR3 nucleotides: TGCGCCAGCAGCCTCAGGGGGAGGGACGAGCAGTACTTC. This sequence encodes CASSLRGRDEQYF. Filled out from reference TRBV5-1 and TRBJ2-7, the complete variable domain reads KAGVTQTPRYLIKTRGQQVTLSCSPISGHRSVSWYQQTPGQGLQFLFEYFSETQRNKGNFPGRFSGRQFSNSRSEMNVSTLELGDSALYLCASSLRGRDEQYFGPGTRLTVT.